This TCR beta chain emerged from a study of spatial heterogeneity in lung cancer. V was shortened by 3 bases and J by 6 bases, with 13 bases between the two germline ends. There are 14 residues in the CDR3. Looked up from germline, CDR1 is LNHDA and CDR2 is SQIVND (reference sequence). Time point described: sample taken at primary tumor resection. This clonotype came up many times. Antigen specificity is unknown. One entry per CDR3 protein, called by TCRdb with MiXCR from the 5' RACE reads. The table shows 10,000 to 11,000 distinct CDR3 sequences, with roughly 7.9% occurring only once. Regarding the study as a whole: Tracking of tumor mutation counts was seen in expanded intratumoral alpha and beta TCR counts.

The chain uses TRBV19 and TRBJ2-3; D remains unclear. The material was lung tumor tissue, obtained at surgery. The receptor was isolated from a female donor with early-stage non-small cell lung cancer. The CDR3 region has the DNA TGTGCCAGTAGTATCGGCCTGGGCCGGGATACGCAGTATTTT. As protein: CASSIGLGRDTQYF.